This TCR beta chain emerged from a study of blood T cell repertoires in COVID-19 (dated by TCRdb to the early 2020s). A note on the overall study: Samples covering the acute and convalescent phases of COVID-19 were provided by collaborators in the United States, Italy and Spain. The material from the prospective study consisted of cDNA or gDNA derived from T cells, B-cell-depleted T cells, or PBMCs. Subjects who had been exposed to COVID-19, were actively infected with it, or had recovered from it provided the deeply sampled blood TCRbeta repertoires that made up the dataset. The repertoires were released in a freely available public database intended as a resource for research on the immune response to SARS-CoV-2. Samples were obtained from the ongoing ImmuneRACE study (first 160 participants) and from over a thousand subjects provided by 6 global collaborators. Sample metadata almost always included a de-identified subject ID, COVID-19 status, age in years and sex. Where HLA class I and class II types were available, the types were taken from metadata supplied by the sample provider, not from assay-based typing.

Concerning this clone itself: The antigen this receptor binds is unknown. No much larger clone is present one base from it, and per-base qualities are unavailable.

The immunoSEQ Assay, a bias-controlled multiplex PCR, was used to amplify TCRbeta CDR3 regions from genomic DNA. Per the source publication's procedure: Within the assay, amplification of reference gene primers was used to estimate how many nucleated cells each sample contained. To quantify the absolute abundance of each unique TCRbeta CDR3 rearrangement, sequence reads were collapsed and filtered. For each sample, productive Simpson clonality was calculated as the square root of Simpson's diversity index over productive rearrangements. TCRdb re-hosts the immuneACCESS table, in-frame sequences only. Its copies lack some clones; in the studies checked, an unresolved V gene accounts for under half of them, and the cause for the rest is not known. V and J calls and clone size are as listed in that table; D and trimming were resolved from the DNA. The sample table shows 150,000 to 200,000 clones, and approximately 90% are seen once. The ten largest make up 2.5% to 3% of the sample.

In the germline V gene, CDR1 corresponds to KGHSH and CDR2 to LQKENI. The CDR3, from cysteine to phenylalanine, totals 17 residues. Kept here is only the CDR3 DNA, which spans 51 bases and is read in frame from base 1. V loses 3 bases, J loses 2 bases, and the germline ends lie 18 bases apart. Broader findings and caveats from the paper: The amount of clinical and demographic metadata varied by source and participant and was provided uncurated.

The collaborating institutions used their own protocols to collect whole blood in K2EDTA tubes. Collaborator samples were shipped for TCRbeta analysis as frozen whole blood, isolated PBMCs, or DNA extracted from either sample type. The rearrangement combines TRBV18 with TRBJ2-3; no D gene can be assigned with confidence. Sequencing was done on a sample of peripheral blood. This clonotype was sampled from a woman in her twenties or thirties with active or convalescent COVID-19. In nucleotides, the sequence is TGTGCCAGCTCACCCCTACGCCGACAAGATGACACAGATACGCAGTATTTT. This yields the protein CASSPLRRQDDTDTQYF.